This TCR beta chain was recorded in a study of blood T cell repertoires in COVID-19. Background on the study: Sources were T cells, B-cell-depleted T cells, or PBMCs; the material itself was cDNA or gDNA.

This CDR3 region has 15 residues. CDR1 and CDR2 (germline): MDHEN, SYDVKM. The V gene lost 6 bases and the J gene lost 3 bases, with 16 bases spanning the gap. TCRdb keeps only in-frame clones here, not all; method: immunoSEQ multiplex PCR. Found here are roughly 410,000 clones, approximately 89% of them singletons; the top ten hold under 2%. Followed over time, Seattle patients had been enrolled while infection was active. The chain uses TRBV28 and TRBJ2-3; maybe TRBD2 (6 bases). The receptor was isolated from a woman in her forties with COVID-19, enrolled during active disease. The sequencing sample was made of peripheral blood. Here the CDR3 DNA reads TGTGCCAGCAGGCCGACTAGAGGGTCGACAGATACGCAGTATTTT. This codes for CASRPTRGSTDTQYF.